A selection of T cell receptor beta chains follows, all from one sample in a study of blood T cell repertoires in COVID-19. Repertoires were generated with immunoSEQ multiplex PCR, while TCRdb's copy carries only in-frame clones and drops some. This table has under 80,000 clones, around 89% appearing once. Material for sequencing was peripheral blood. These receptors all come from a man in his 70s with active or convalescent COVID-19. CDR3s include the opening cysteine and the closing phenylalanine or tryptophan. A D gene is named only where the DNA matches it firmly. The listing skips clone size in some rows; elsewhere it reads once, few, many or a size class.

14	.	TRBV9	.	TRBJ2-7	CASSVEVSPGEQYF	TGTGCCAGCAGCGTAGAGGTTAGCCCCGGCGAGCAGTACTTC
16	TRBD2	TRBV6-1	.	TRBJ2-1	CASSGGSGSSYNEQFF	TGTGCCAGCAGTGGAGGGAGCGGGAGCTCCTACAATGAGCAGTTCTTC
15	TRBD1	TRBV9	once	TRBJ1-2	CASSGTGGSSSGYTF	TGTGCCAGCAGCGGGACAGGGGGCAGTTCGAGTGGCTACACCTTC
14	TRBD1	TRBV5-1	few	TRBJ1-2	CASSLGSTGKGYTF	TGCGCCAGCAGCTTGGGATCGACAGGGAAGGGCTACACCTTC
14	.	TRBV6-1	.	TRBJ2-2	CASSEHEGTGELFF	TGTGCCAGCAGTGAACACGAGGGCACCGGGGAGCTGTTTTTT
16	TRBD1	TRBV28	.	TRBJ2-2	CASSPTGTGGAGELFF	TGTGCCAGCAGCCCAACCGGGACAGGGGGAGCCGGGGAGCTGTTTTTT
13	.	TRBV7-9	.	TRBJ2-5	CASSLDGEKTQYF	TGTGCCAGCAGCTTAGATGGAGAGAAGACCCAGTACTTC
15	.	TRBV2	.	TRBJ1-5	CASRETVVSNQPQHF	TGTGCCAGCAGAGAGACAGTAGTTAGCAATCAGCCCCAGCATTTT
16	.	TRBV5-1	.	TRBJ1-6	CASSLGPSSYNSPLHF	TGCGCCAGCAGCTTGGGCCCCAGCTCCTATAATTCACCCCTCCACTTT
16	.	TRBV4-2	.	TRBJ1-1	CASSQDVEAPPSHAFF	TGTGCCAGCAGCCAAGACGTGGAGGCCCCCCCCTCGCATGCTTTCTTT
16	.	TRBV18	once	TRBJ2-2	CASSPRDILNTGELFF	TGTGCCAGCTCACCCCGGGACATATTGAACACCGGGGAGCTGTTTTTT
15	.	TRBV4-1	.	TRBJ1-5	CASSQDDRINQPQHF	TGCGCCAGCAGCCAAGACGACAGAATCAATCAGCCCCAGCATTTT
16	.	TRBV6-5	once	TRBJ2-3	CASSYSTRDGTDTQYF	TGTGCCAGCAGTTACTCGACGCGGGACGGCACAGATACGCAGTATTTT
16	TRBD1	TRBV30	.	TRBJ1-2	CAWEIPHRGPHYGYTF	TGTGCCTGGGAGATCCCACACAGGGGGCCCCACTATGGCTACACCTTC
15	TRBD1	TRBV28	.	TRBJ1-2	CASSLWTGINYGYTF	TGTGCCAGCAGTTTATGGACAGGGATTAACTATGGCTACACCTTC
15	TRBD2	TRBV4-2	.	TRBJ2-3	CASSPLAGEVDTQYF	TGTGCCAGCAGCCCGCTAGCGGGAGAAGTAGATACGCAGTATTTT
15	TRBD2	TRBV25-1	.	TRBJ2-1	CASSEPSGSTMKQFF	TGTGCCAGCAGTGAACCTAGCGGGAGCACAATGAAGCAGTTCTTC
12	.	TRBV5-4	.	TRBJ2-7	CASSFAPGKQYF	TGTGCCAGCAGCTTCGCCCCGGGTAAGCAGTACTTC
16	TRBD2	TRBV4-1	once	TRBJ2-1	CASSRPGLDSYNEQFF	TGCGCCAGCAGCCGCCCGGGACTAGATTCCTACAATGAGCAGTTCTTC
16	TRBD1	TRBV28	.	TRBJ1-5	CASTGGTASQGQPQHF	TGTGCCAGCACCGGTGGGACAGCCTCCCAGGGTCAGCCCCAGCATTTT